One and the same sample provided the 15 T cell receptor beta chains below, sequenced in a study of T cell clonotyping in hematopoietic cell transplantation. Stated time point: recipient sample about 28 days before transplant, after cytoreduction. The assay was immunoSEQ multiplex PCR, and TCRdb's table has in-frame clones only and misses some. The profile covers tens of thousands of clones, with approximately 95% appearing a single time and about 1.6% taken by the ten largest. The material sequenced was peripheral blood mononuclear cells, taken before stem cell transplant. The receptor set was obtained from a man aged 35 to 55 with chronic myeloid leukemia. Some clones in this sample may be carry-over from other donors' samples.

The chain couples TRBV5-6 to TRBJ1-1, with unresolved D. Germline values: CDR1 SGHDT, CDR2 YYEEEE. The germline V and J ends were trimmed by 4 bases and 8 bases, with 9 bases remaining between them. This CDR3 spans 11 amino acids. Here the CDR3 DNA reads TGTGCCAGCAGCGTGGGTGGCGAAGCTTTCTTT. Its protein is CASSVGGEAFF.

The CDR3 DNA follows: TGTGCCAGCAGCTTACTAGGGACAGCACAAGAGACCCAGTACTTC. This sequence encodes CASSLLGTAQETQYF. V is TRBV7-2 and J is TRBJ2-5; 7 bases fit TRBD1. V lost 2 bases to trimming and J lost 2 bases; unmatched junction nucleotides: 5. This CDR3 spans 15 amino acids. From germline, CDR1 is SGHTA and CDR2 FQGNSA.

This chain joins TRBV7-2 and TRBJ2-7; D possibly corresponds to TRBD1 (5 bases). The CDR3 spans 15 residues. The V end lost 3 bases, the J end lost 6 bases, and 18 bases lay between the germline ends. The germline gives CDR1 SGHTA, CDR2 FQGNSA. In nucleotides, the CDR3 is TGTGCCAGCAGCTTTGGGGCCTCTCTGGTCGGCGAGCAGTACTTC. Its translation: CASSFGASLVGEQYF.

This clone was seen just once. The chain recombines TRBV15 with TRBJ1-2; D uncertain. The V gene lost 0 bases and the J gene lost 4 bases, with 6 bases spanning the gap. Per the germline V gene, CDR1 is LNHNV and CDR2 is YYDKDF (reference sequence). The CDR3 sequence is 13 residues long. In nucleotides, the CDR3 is TGTGCCACCAGCAGAGATCCCAGCTATGGCTACACCTTC. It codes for CATSRDPSYGYTF.

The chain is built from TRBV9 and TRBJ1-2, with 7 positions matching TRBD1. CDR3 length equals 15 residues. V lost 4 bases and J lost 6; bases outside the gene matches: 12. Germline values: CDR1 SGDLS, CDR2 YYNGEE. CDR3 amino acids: CASSWGLGTANGYTF. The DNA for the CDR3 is TGTGCCAGCAGCTGGGGACTGGGGACAGCAAATGGCTACACCTTC.

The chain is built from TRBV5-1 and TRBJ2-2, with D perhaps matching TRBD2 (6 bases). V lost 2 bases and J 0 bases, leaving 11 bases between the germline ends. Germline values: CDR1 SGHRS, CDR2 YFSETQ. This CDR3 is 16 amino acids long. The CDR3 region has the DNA TGCGCCAGCAGCTTATTGGAGGGTTCGAACACCGGGGAGCTGTTTTTT. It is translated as CASSLLEGSNTGELFF.

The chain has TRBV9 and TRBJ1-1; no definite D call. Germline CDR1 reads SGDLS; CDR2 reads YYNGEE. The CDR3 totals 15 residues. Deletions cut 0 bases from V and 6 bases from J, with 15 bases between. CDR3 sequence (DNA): TGTGCCAGCAGCGTAGGGAGCGAGGTGCATGCTGAAGCTTTCTTT. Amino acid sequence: CASSVGSEVHAEAFF.

CDR3 residues: CASSPRHTGGNQPQHF. The CDR3 DNA reads as TGTGCCAGCAGTCCCCGGCACACTGGAGGAAATCAGCCCCAGCATTTT. The chain links TRBV27 to TRBJ1-5; D is unresolved. Germline CDR1 reads MNHEY; CDR2 reads SMNVEV (reference sequence). This CDR3 has 16 amino acids. V was pared by 5 bases and J by 4 bases, with 18 bases between.

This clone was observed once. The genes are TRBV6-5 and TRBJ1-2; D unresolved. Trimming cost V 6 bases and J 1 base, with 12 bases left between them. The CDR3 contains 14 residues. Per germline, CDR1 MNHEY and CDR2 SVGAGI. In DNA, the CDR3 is TGTGCCAGCAGAACAGCGGGCGATAACTATGGCTACACCTTC. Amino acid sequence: CASRTAGDNYGYTF.

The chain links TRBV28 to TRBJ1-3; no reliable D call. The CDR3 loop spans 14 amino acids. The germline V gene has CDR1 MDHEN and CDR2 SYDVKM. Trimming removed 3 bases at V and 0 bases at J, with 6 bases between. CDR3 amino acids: CASSFTISGNTIYF. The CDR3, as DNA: TGTGCCAGCAGTTTTACCATCTCTGGAAACACCATATATTTT.

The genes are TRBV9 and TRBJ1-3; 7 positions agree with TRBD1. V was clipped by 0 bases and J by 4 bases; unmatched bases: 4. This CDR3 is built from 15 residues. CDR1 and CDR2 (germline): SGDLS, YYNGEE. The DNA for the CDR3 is TGTGCCAGCAGCGTAGAGGGGGCGGAAGGAAACACCATATATTTT. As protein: CASSVEGAEGNTIYF. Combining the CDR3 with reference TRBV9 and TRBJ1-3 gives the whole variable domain DSGVTQTPKHLITATGQRVTLRCSPRSGDLSVYWYQQSLDQGLQFLIQYYNGEERAKGNILERFSAQQFPDLHSELNLSSLELGDSALYFCASSVEGAEGNTIYFGEGSWLTVV.

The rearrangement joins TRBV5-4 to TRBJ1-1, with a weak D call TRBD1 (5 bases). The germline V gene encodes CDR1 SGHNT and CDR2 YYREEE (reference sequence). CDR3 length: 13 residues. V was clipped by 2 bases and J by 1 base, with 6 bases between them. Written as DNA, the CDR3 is TGTGCCAGCAGCTTCGGACAGAACACTGAAGCTTTCTTT. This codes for CASSFGQNTEAFF.

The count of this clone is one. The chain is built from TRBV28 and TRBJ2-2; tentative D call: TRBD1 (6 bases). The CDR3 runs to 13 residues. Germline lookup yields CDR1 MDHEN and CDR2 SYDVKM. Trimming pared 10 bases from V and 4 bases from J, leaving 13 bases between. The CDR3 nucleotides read TGTGCCACCAACGTACAGGGCACCGGGGAGCTGTTTTTT. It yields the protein CATNVQGTGELFF.

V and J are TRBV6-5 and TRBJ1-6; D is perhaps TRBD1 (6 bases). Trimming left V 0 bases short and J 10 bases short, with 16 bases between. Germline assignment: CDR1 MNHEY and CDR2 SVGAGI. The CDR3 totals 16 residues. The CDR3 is CASSYSGHGGQSPLHF. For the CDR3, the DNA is TGTGCCAGCAGTTACTCGGGACACGGAGGTCAATCACCCCTCCACTTT.

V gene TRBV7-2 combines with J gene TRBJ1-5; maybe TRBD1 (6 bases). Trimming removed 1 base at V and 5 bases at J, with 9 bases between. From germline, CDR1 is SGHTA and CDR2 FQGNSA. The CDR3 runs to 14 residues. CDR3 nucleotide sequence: TGTGCCAGCAGCTTAGTGAGGGGGGATCAGCCCCAGCATTTT. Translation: CASSLVRGDQPQHF. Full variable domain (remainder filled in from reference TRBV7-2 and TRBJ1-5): GAGVSQSPSNKVTEKGKDVELRCDPISGHTALYWYRQSLGQGLEFLIYFQGNSAPDKSGLPSDRFSAERTGGSVSTLTIQRTQQEDSAVYLCASSLVRGDQPQHFGDGTRLSIL.